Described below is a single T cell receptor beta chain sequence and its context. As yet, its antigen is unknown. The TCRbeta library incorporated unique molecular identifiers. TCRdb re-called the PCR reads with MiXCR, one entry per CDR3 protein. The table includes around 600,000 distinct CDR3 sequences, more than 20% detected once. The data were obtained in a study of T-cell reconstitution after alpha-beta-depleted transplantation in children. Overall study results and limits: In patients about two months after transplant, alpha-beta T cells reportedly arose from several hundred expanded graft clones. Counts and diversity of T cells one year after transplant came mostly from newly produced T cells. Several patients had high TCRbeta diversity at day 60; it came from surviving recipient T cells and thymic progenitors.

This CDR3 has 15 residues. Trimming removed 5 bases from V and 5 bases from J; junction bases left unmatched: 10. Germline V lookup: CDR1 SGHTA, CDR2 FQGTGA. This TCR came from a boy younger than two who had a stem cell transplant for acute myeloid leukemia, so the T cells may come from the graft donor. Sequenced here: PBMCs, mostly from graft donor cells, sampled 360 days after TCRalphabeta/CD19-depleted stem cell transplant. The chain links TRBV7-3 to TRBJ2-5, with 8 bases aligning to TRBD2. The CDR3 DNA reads TGTGCCAGCAGCCCCCGGGAGGGGGGGTGGGAGACCCAGTACTTC. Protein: CASSPREGGWETQYF. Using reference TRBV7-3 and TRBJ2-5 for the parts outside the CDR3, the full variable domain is GAGVSQTPSNKVTEKGKYVELRCDPISGHTALYWYRQSLGQGPEFLIYFQGTGAADDSGLPNDRFFAVRPEGSVSTLKIQRTERGDSAVYLCASSPREGGWETQYFGPGTRLLVL.